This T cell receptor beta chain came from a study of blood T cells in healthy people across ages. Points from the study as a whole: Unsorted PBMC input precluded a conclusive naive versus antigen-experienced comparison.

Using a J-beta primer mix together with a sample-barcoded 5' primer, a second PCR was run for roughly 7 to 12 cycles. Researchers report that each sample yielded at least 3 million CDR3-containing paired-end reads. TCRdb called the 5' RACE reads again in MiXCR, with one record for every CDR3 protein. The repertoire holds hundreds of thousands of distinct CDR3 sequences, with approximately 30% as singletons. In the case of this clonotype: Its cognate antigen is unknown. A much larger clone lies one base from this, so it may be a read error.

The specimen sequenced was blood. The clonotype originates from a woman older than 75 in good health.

CDR3 loop: CASSLEASGQETQFF. DNA for the CDR3: TGTGCCAGCAGCTTAGAGGCTAGCGGACAAGAGACCCAGTTCTTC. The chain has TRBV7-9 and TRBJ2-5, with 7 bases fitting TRBD2. The J call is uncertain, as TRBJ2-1 better fits the DNA end. Germline-derived CDR1 and CDR2 are SEHNR and FQNEAQ (reference sequence). The CDR3 totals 15 residues.